This TCR beta chain was recorded in a study of metastatic and nonmetastatic thyroid tumors. Whole-study context: Repertoire comparison spanned blood and tumor or nodule tissue of malignant and benign thyroid patients. The study's findings and limits: Malignant tumors reportedly showed significantly higher TCR beta diversity than benign nodules in both blood and tumor.

Methods used by the authors: In papillary thyroid cancer, a distant-metastasis classifier was built using CDR3 differences across clinicopathological groups. Through MiXCR, TCRdb re-clonotyped the PCR reads. The V and J calls reflect TCRdb's pipeline rather than the authors' work. This table has about 21,000 clones, approximately 28% appearing once. Thyroid surgery had not been preceded by any treatment in any patient. Notes on this clone: Its target is not known.

The CDR3 is 15 residues long. The V gene lost 5 bases and the J gene lost 4 bases, with 18 bases spanning the gap. The germline CDR1 and CDR2 sequences are SGHVS and FQNEAQ. The sequencing input was tumor tissue. The chain joins TRBV7-8 to TRBJ2-7; possible D gene TRBD2, 6 bases. The origin of this receptor is a male donor with papillary thyroid cancer or a benign thyroid nodule (not recorded which). Some clones in this sample may be carry-over from other donors' samples. The CDR3 loop is CASSVGSGEAYEQYF. CDR3 sequence (DNA): TGTGCCAGCAGCGTAGGGTCGGGGGAGGCATACGAGCAGTACTTC.